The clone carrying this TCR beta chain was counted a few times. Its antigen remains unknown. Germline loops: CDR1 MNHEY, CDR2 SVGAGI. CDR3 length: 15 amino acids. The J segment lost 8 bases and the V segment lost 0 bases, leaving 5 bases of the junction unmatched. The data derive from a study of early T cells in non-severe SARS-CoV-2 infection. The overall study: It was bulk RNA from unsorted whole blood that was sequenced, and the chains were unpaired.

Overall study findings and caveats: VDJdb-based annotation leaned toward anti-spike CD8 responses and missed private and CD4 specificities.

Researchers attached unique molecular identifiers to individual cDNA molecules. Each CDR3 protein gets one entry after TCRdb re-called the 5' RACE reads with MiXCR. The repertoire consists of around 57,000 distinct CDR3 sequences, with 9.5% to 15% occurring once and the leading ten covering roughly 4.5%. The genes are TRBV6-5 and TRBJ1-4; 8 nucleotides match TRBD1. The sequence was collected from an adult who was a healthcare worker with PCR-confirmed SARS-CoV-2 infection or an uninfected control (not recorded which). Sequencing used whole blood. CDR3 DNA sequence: TGTGCCAGCAGTTACTCCGGGACAGGTTCCGAAAAACTGTTTTTT. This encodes CASSYSGTGSEKLFF.